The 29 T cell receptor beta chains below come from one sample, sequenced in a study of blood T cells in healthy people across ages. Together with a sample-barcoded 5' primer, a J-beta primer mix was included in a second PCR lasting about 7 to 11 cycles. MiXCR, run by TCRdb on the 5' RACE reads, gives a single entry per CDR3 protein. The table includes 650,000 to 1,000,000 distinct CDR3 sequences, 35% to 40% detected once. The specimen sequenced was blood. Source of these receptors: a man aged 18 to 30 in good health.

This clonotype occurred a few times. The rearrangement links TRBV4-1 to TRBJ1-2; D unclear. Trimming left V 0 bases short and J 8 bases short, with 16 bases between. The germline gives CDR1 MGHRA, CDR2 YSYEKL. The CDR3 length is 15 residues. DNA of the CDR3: TGCGCCAGCAGCCAAGATCAGGCCTACCCCATCGGCTACACCTTC. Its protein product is CASSQDQAYPIGYTF.

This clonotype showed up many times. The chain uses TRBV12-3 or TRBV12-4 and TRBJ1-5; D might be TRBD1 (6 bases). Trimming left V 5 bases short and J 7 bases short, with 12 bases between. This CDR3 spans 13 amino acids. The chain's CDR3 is CASSQGRRQPQHF. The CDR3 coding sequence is TGTGCCAGCAGTCAGGGGCGTAGGCAGCCCCAGCATTTT.

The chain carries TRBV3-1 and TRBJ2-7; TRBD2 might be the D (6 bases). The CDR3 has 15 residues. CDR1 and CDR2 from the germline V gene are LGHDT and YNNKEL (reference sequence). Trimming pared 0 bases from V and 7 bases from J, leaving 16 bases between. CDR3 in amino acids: CASSQDGGADIEQYF. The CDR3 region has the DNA TGTGCCAGCAGCCAAGATGGCGGGGCAGATATTGAGCAGTACTTC.

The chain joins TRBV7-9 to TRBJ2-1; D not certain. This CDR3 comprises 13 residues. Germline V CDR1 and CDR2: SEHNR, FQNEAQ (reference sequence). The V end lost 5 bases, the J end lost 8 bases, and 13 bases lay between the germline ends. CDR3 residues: CASSQALRDEQFF. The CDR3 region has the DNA TGTGCCAGCAGCCAGGCGTTAAGGGATGAGCAGTTCTTC.

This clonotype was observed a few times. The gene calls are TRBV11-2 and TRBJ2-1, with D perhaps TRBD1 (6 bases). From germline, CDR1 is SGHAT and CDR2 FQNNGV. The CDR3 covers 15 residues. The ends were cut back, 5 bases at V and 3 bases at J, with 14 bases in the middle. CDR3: CASSPFRGFYNEQFF. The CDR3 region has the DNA TGTGCCAGCAGCCCGTTTAGGGGGTTCTACAATGAGCAGTTCTTC.

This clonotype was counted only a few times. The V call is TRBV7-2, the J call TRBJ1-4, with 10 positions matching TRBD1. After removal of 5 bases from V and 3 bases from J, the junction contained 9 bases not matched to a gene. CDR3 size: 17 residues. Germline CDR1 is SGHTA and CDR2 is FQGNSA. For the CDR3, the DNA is TGTGCCAGCAGCCCGGGACAGGGGTGGTTGGCTAATGAAAAACTGTTTTTT. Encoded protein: CASSPGQGWLANEKLFF.

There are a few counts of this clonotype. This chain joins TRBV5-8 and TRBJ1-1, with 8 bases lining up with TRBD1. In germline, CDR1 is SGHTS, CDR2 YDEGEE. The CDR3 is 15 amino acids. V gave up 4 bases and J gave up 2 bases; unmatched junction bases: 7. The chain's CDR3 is CASSLVQGGNTEAFF. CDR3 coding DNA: TGTGCCAGCAGCCTTGTACAGGGGGGAAACACTGAAGCTTTCTTT.

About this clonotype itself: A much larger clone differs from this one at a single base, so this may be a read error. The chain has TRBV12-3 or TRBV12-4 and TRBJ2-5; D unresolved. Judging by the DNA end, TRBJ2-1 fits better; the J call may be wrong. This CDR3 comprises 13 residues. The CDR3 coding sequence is TGTGCCAGCAGTTTAAACGAGCAAGAGACCCAGTTCTTC. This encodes CASSLNEQETQFF.

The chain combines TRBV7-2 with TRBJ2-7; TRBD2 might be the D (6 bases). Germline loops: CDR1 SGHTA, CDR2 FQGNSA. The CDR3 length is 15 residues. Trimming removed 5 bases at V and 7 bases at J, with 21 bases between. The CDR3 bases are TGTGCCAGCAGCGGAGGGACGGCGAAGAAAGGGGAGCAGTACTTC. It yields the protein CASSGGTAKKGEQYF.

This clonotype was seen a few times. As DNA, the CDR3 is TGCGCCAGCAGAAACTCAGGGTACAATTCACCCCTCCACTTT. This sequence encodes CASRNSGYNSPLHF. V gene TRBV5-1 combines with J gene TRBJ1-6; D possibly corresponds to TRBD1 (5 bases). CDR3 length: 14 residues. CDR1 is SGHRS and CDR2 is YFSETQ in the germline V gene. V lost 5 bases and J 7 bases, leaving 13 bases between the germline ends.

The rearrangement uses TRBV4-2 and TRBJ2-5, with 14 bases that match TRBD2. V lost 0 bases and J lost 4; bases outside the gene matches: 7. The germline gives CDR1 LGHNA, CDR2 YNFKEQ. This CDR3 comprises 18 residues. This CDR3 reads CASSQEAAGTSGGETQYF. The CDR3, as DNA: TGTGCCAGCAGCCAAGAGGCTGCCGGGACTAGCGGGGGAGAGACCCAGTACTTC.

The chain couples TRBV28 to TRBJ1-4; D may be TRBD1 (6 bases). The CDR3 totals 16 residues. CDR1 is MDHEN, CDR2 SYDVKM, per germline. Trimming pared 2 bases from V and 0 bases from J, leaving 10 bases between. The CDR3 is CASSLLQGSTNEKLFF. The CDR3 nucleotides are TGTGCCAGCAGTTTACTGCAGGGGTCAACTAATGAAAAACTGTTTTTT.

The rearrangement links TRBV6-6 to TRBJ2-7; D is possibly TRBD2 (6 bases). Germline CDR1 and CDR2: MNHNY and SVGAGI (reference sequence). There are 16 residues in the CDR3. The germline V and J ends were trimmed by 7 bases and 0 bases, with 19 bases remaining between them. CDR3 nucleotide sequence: TGTGCCAGCACCTTGGACTACAGAAAGAGCTCCTACGAGCAGTACTTC. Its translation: CASTLDYRKSSYEQYF.

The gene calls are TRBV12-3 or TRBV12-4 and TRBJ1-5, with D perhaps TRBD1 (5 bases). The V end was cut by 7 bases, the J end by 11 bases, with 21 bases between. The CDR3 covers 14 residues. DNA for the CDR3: TGTGCCAGCACCCTCGGTCAGGGAATGGCGGCCCAGCATTTT. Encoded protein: CASTLGQGMAAQHF.

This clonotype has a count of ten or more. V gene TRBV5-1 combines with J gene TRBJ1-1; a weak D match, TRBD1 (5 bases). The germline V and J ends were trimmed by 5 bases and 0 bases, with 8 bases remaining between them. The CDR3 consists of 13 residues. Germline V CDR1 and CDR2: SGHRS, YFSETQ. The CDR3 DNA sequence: TGCGCCAGCAGGGACATATTGAACACTGAAGCTTTCTTT. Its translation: CASRDILNTEAFF.

The CDR3 nucleotides read TGCAGCGCCGACGAGCAGTACTTC. It specifies CSADEQYF. The V call is TRBV29-1, the J call TRBJ2-7; D is unclear. Germline V CDR1 and CDR2: SQVTM, ANQGSEA. Trimming removed 7 bases at V and 5 bases at J, with 3 bases between. The CDR3 consists of 8 residues.

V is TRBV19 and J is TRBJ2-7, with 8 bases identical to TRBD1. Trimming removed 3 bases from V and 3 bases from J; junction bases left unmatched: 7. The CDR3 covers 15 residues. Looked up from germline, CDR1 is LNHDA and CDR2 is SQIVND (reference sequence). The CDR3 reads CASSITGGRDYEQYF. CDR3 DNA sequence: TGTGCCAGTAGTATCACAGGGGGAAGGGACTACGAGCAGTACTTC.

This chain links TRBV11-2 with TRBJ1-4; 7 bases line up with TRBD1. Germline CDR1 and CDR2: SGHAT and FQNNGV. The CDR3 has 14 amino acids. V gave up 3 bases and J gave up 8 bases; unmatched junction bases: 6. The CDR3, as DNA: TGTGCCAGCAGCTTCGCAGGGGGATCGGAAAAACTGTTTTTT. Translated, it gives CASSFAGGSEKLFF. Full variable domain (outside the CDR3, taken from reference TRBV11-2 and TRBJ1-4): EAGVAQSPRYKIIEKRQSVAFWCNPISGHATLYWYQQILGQGPKLLIQFQNNGVVDDSQLPKDRFSAERLKGVDSTLKIQPAKLEDSAVYLCASSFAGGSEKLFFGSGTQLSVL.

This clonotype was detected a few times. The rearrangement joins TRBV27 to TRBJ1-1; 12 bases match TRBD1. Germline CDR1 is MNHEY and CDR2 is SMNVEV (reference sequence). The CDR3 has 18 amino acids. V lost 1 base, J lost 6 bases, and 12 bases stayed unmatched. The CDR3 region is CASSLFGTGGEGFAEAFF. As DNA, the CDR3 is TGTGCCAGCAGTTTATTCGGGACAGGGGGCGAAGGATTTGCTGAAGCTTTCTTT.

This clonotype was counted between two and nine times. Written as DNA, the CDR3 is TGTGCCTGCGCGGACAGGGAAACTGAAGCTTTCTTT. Its translation is CACADRETEAFF. The V and J genes are TRBV30 and TRBJ1-1; 8 bases are shared with TRBD1. The germline CDR1 and CDR2 sequences are GTSNPN and SVGIG (reference sequence). Trimming removed 6 bases from V and 5 bases from J; junction bases left unmatched: 5. The CDR3 length is 12 residues.

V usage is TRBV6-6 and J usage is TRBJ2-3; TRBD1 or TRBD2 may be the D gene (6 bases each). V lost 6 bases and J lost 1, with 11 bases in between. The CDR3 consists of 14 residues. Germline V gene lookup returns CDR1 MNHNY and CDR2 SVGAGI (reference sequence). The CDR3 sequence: CASSIGGRTDTQYF. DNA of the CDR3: TGTGCCAGCAGCATCGGGGGCCGCACAGATACGCAGTATTTT.

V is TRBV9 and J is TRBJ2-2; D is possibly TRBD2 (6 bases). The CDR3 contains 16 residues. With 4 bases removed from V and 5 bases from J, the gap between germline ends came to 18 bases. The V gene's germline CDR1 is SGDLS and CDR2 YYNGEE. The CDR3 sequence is CASSLVGRGGTGELFF. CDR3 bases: TGTGCCAGCAGCTTGGTCGGGAGAGGTGGTACCGGGGAGCTGTTTTTT.

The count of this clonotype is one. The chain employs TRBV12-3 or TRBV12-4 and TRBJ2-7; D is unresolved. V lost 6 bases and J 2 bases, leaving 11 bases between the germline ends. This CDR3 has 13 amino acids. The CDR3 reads CASSRRTTYEQYF. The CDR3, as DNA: TGTGCCAGCAGCCGCAGGACCACCTACGAGCAGTACTTC.

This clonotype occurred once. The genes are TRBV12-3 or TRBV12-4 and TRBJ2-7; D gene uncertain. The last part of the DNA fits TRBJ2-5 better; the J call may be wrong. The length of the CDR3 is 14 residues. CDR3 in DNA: TGTGCCAGCAGTTTAGAAAGCGAGGTGGCGACCCAGTACTTC. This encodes CASSLESEVATQYF.

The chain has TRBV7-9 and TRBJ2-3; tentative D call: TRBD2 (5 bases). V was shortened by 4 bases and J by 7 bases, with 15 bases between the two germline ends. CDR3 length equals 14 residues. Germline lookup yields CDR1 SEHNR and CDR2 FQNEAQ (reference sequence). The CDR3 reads CASSSHLGGNTQYF. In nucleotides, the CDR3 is TGTGCCAGCAGCTCGCACTTAGGAGGAAATACGCAGTATTTT.

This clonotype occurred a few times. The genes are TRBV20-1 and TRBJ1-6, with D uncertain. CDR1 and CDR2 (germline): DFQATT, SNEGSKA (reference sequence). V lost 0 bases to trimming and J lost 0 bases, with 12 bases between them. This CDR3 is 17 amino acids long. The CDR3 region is CSARDSGRSSYNSPLHF. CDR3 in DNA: TGCAGTGCTAGAGATTCGGGCAGAAGCTCCTATAATTCACCCCTCCACTTT.

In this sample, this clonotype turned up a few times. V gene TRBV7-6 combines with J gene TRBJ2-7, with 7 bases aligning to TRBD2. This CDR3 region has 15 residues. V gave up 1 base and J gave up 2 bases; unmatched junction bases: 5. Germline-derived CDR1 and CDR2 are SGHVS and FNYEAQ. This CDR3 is CASSLEAAGAYEQYF. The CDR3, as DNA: TGTGCCAGCAGCTTAGAGGCCGCGGGGGCCTACGAGCAGTACTTC.

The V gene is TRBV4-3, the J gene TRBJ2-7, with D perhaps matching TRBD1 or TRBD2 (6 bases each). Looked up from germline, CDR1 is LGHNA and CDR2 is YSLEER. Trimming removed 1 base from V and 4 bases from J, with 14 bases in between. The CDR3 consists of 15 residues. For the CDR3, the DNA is TGCGCCAGCAGCCAAGGGGGGGCAGCAGTTTACGAGCAGTACTTC. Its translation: CASSQGGAAVYEQYF.

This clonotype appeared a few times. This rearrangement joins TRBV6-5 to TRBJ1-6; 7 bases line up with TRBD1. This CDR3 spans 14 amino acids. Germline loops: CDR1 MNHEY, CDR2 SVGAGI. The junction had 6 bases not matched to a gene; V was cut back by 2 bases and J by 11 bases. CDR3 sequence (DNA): TGTGCCAGCAGTTACAACAACAGGGGAACACCCCTCCACTTT. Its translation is CASSYNNRGTPLHF.